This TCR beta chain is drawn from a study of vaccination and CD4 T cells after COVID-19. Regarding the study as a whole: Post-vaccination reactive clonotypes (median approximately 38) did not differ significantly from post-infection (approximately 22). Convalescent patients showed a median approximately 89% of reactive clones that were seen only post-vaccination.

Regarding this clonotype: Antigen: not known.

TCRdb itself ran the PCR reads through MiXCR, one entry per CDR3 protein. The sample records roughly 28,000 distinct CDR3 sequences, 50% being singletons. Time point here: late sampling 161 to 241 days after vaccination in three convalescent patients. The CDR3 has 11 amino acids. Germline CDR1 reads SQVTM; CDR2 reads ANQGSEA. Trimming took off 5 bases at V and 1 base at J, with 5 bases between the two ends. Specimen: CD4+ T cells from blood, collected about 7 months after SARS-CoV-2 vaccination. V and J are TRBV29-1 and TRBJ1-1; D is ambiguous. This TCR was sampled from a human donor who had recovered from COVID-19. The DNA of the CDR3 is TGCAGCGTTAGCAAGAACACTGAAGCTTTCTTT. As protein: CSVSKNTEAFF.